A single sample is the source of the 30 T cell receptor beta chains below, sequenced in a study of T-cell reconstitution after alpha-beta-depleted transplantation in children. Unique molecular identifiers were incorporated into the prepared TCRbeta library. Each CDR3 protein is one row after TCRdb ran MiXCR on the PCR reads. The sample lists about 870,000 distinct CDR3 sequences, roughly 15% occurring once. Material: PBMCs, mostly from graft donor cells, obtained 360 days after TCRalphabeta/CD19-depleted stem cell transplant. These receptors were collected from a male patient younger than 18 who had a stem cell transplant for acute lymphoblastic leukemia, so the T cells may come from the graft donor.

A remark on this clonotype: Its ends do not fully match the called genes, so a read error is possible. This chain joins TRBV11-2 and TRBJ2-7, with a tentative D call TRBD2 (5 bases). This CDR3 has 13 residues. CDR1 and CDR2 from the germline V gene are SGHAT and FQNNGV. CDR3: CASRLARNYEQYF. CDR3 bases: TGTGCCAGCAGGTTAGCGAGGAACTACGAGCAGTACTTC.

The chain uses TRBV29-1 and TRBJ1-5; tentative D call: TRBD1 (6 bases). The CDR3 has 16 amino acids. The ends were cut back, 4 bases at V and 0 bases at J, with 16 bases in the middle. Per the germline V gene, CDR1 is SQVTM and CDR2 is ANQGSEA. The CDR3 nucleotides read TGCAGCGTTGCGGAGGGGGGTTCTTATAGCAATCAGCCCCAGCATTTT. Protein sequence: CSVAEGGSYSNQPQHF. Filled out from reference TRBV29-1 and TRBJ1-5, the complete variable domain reads SAVISQKPSRDICQRGTSLTIQCQVDSQVTMMFWYRQQPGQSLTLIATANQGSEATYESGFVIDKFPISRPNLTFSTLTVSNMSPEDSSIYLCSVAEGGSYSNQPQHFGDGTRLSIL.

This sequence joins TRBV5-1 and TRBJ1-1, with D tentatively TRBD1 (6 bases). The CDR3 is 15 amino acids. The germline CDR1 and CDR2 sequences are SGHRS and YFSETQ. V dropped 1 base and J dropped 2 bases, with 12 bases sitting between them. The CDR3 reads CASSLLGHYNTEAFF. The CDR3 nucleotides are TGCGCCAGCAGCTTGCTGGGACACTATAACACTGAAGCTTTCTTT.

This clonotype was observed a few times. The rearrangement joins TRBV6-2 or TRBV6-3 to TRBJ2-7; D possibly corresponds to TRBD2 (5 bases). The length of the CDR3 is 14 residues. Trimming pared 7 bases from V and 2 bases from J, leaving 15 bases between. Germline CDR1 MNHEY, CDR2 SVGEGT. CDR3 sequence: CASNTGFPTYEQYF. CDR3 in DNA: TGTGCCAGCAACACGGGGTTTCCCACCTACGAGCAGTACTTC.

This chain joins TRBV11-2 and TRBJ1-2; a possible D gene is TRBD1 (6 bases). Looked up from germline, CDR1 is SGHAT and CDR2 is FQNNGV. Trimming took 5 bases from V and 5 from J, leaving 21 bases between them. The CDR3 extends over 16 amino acids. CDR3 DNA sequence: TGTGCCAGCAGCCCGATAGGTACAGGGTGGTCGTATGGCTACACCTTC. Translation gives CASSPIGTGWSYGYTF.

The chain links TRBV7-2 to TRBJ2-5; 7 nucleotides agree with TRBD1. The CDR3 totals 16 residues. V trimming: 3 bases; J trimming: 2 bases; junction bases outside the gene matches: 9. Germline CDR1 is SGHTA and CDR2 is FQGNSA. CDR3 DNA: TGTGCCAGCAGCTTCCGGACAGGAGGACCACAAGAGACCCAGTACTTC. Residues: CASSFRTGGPQETQYF.

The gene calls are TRBV12-3 or TRBV12-4 and TRBJ2-4, with D tentatively TRBD1 (5 bases). The CDR3 loop spans 15 amino acids. The ends were cut back, 3 bases at V and 0 bases at J, with 9 bases in the middle. CDR3 nucleotides: TGTGCCAGCAGTTTTAGGGGCTCAGCCAAAAACATTCAGTACTTC. Its protein product is CASSFRGSAKNIQYF.

In this sample, this clonotype turned up a few times. The V call is TRBV6-5, the J call TRBJ1-6; D remains unclear. This CDR3 is built from 12 residues. Trimming pared 6 bases from V and 10 bases from J, leaving 10 bases between. Germline lookup yields CDR1 MNHEY and CDR2 SVGAGI. CDR3 in amino acids: CASSPYRSPLHF. The CDR3 DNA reads as TGTGCCAGCAGCCCCTATCGGTCACCCCTCCACTTT.

This clonotype was seen at least ten times. The J gene is TRBJ2-3, the V gene TRBV11-2, with D uncertain. Germline V lookup: CDR1 SGHAT, CDR2 FQNNGV. The CDR3 consists of 16 residues. V was trimmed by 2 bases and J by 2 bases, leaving 14 bases between them. CDR3 sequence (DNA): TGTGCCAGCAGCTTACCGGTCGACTGGTCCACAGATACGCAGTATTTT. It is translated as CASSLPVDWSTDTQYF.

At least ten counts were recorded for this clonotype. The genes are TRBV20-1 and TRBJ2-1; D might be TRBD2 (5 bases). V was shortened by 3 bases and J by 3 bases, with 12 bases between the two germline ends. The CDR3 covers 14 residues. Germline values: CDR1 DFQATT, CDR2 SNEGSKA (reference sequence). CDR3 bases: TGCAGTGCTAGCCGACTATTTTACTACAATGAGCAGTTCTTC. Translating gives CSASRLFYYNEQFF.

This clonotype was seen only a few times. The CDR3 protein is CASSHLTPSNQPQHF. The DNA of the CDR3 is TGCGCCAGCAGCCACCTAACACCGAGCAATCAGCCCCAGCATTTT. The chain recombines TRBV4-1 with TRBJ1-5; D is unclear. This CDR3 contains 15 residues. Germline V gene sequence: CDR1 MGHRA, CDR2 YSYEKL. V was clipped by 3 bases and J by 1 base, with 10 bases between them.

The V call is TRBV12-3 or TRBV12-4, the J call TRBJ2-3, with 10 positions matching TRBD1. J gave up 3 bases and V 6 bases, and 12 bases lay outside the gene matches. The CDR3 is 17 residues long. This CDR3 is CASSADRGRLATDTQYF. In DNA, the CDR3 is TGTGCCAGCAGCGCTGACAGGGGGCGATTAGCGACAGATACGCAGTATTTT.

This rearrangement joins TRBV5-1 to TRBJ2-5; D is unresolved. This CDR3 region has 13 residues. The V end was cut by 2 bases, the J end by 4 bases, with 9 bases between. Germline V gene sequence: CDR1 SGHRS, CDR2 YFSETQ. CDR3 in DNA: TGCGCCAGCAGCTTACCCCACCGAGAGACCCAGTACTTC. Amino acid sequence: CASSLPHRETQYF.

Only a few counts were recorded for this clonotype. The chain carries TRBV24-1 and TRBJ2-1; D gene ambiguous. The germline CDR1 and CDR2 sequences are KGHDR and SFDVKD. The CDR3 has 12 amino acids. The V end was cut by 5 bases, the J end by 8 bases, with 9 bases between. CDR3 residues: CATSARTHEQFF. CDR3 bases: TGTGCCACCAGTGCGAGAACACATGAGCAGTTCTTC.

This clonotype was observed a handful of times. The V and J genes are TRBV29-1 and TRBJ2-7; 10 bases match TRBD1. V shed 1 base and J 3 bases; nucleotides not matched to a gene: 9. The CDR3 is made up of 16 amino acids. CDR1 is SQVTM, CDR2 ANQGSEA, per germline. DNA of the CDR3: TGCAGCGTTGAAGCCGGGGACAGGGGCGCAAACTACGAGCAGTACTTC. The encoded protein is CSVEAGDRGANYEQYF.

This clonotype was seen at least ten times. V gene TRBV20-1 combines with J gene TRBJ2-4, with D possibly being TRBD1 (6 bases). CDR1 is DFQATT, CDR2 SNEGSKA, per germline (reference sequence). The V end lost 5 bases, the J end lost 3 bases, and 11 bases lay between the germline ends. The CDR3 runs to 13 residues. This CDR3 is CSAAGVDKNIQYF. The CDR3 region has the DNA TGCAGTGCTGCAGGGGTTGACAAAAACATTCAGTACTTC.

The rearrangement links TRBV29-1 to TRBJ1-2; 12 bases are a match to TRBD1. Germline trimming cut 4 bases from V and 8 bases from J; bases unmatched to any gene: 2. Germline lookup yields CDR1 SQVTM and CDR2 ANQGSEA. The CDR3 covers 12 residues. The CDR3 spells CSVAGQGAGYTF. The CDR3 coding sequence is TGCAGCGTTGCGGGACAGGGGGCAGGCTACACCTTC.

Here the CDR3 reads CASSLILRTGGGYTF. In DNA form, the CDR3 reads TGTGCCAGCAGTTTAATTCTCAGGACAGGGGGCGGCTACACCTTC. The chain employs TRBV12-3 or TRBV12-4 and TRBJ1-2, with 11 bases aligning to TRBD1. Trimming removed 2 bases from V and 8 bases from J; junction bases left unmatched: 7. The CDR3 has 15 amino acids.

This clonotype was counted at least ten times. CDR3 sequence (DNA): TGTGCCAGCAGTTTATTCCCCGCCCCCCCACACGGGGAGCTGTTTTTT. Translated: CASSLFPAPPHGELFF. The gene calls are TRBV12-3 or TRBV12-4 and TRBJ2-2; no definite D call. The V end lost 2 bases, the J end lost 7 bases, and 17 bases lay between the germline ends. This CDR3 is 16 amino acids long.

This sequence joins TRBV12-3 or TRBV12-4 and TRBJ1-2; D gene unclear. There are 12 residues in the CDR3. The V gene lost 6 bases and the J gene lost 5 bases, with 10 bases spanning the gap. DNA for the CDR3: TGTGCCAGCAGAAGGAGACAATATGGCTACACCTTC. Encoded protein: CASRRRQYGYTF.

The rearrangement joins TRBV9 to TRBJ2-3, with D possibly being TRBD1 or TRBD2 (5 bases each). The CDR3 spans 14 residues. Trimming shortened V by 2 bases and J by 4 bases, and 11 bases separated the two germline ends. Germline V gives CDR1 SGDLS, CDR2 YYNGEE. CDR3 DNA sequence: TGTGCCAGCAGCGTCGGGACCGGGGCAGATACGCAGTATTTT. This translates into CASSVGTGADTQYF. Full variable domain (missing parts from reference TRBV9 and TRBJ2-3): DSGVTQTPKHLITATGQRVTLRCSPRSGDLSVYWYQQSLDQGLQFLIQYYNGEERAKGNILERFSAQQFPDLHSELNLSSLELGDSALYFCASSVGTGADTQYFGPGTRLTVL.

This clonotype was seen at least ten times. CDR3 sequence reads: CSARDMEPWETQYF. The CDR3 nucleotides are TGCAGTGCTAGAGATATGGAGCCGTGGGAGACCCAGTACTTC. The chain has TRBV20-1 and TRBJ2-5; D is ambiguous. Germline V gene data show CDR1 as DFQATT and CDR2 as SNEGSKA (reference sequence). The CDR3 totals 14 residues. V dropped 0 bases and J dropped 5 bases, with 13 bases sitting between them.

The chain uses TRBV15 and TRBJ2-1, with TRBD2 matching over 14 bases. Germline CDR1 and CDR2: LNHNV and YYDKDF (reference sequence). The CDR3 consists of 19 residues. The ends lost 1 base at V and 4 bases at J; junction bases unmatched: 9. CDR3: CATSRARTSGRPQYNEQFF. CDR3 bases: TGTGCCACCAGCAGAGCCCGGACTAGCGGGAGGCCGCAATACAATGAGCAGTTCTTC.

The V call is TRBV7-9, the J call TRBJ2-5, with D tentatively TRBD1 (5 bases). V lost 4 bases, J lost 5 bases, and 14 bases lay in between. From germline, CDR1 is SEHNR and CDR2 FQNEAQ (reference sequence). This CDR3 contains 14 residues. The CDR3 DNA follows: TGTGCCAGCAGCTCTCAGTCAGGGTGGGAGACCCAGTACTTC. It specifies CASSSQSGWETQYF.

V usage is TRBV7-9 and J usage is TRBJ2-7; 10 bases fit TRBD1. This CDR3 has 17 amino acids. Germline values: CDR1 SEHNR, CDR2 FQNEAQ (reference sequence). The trim removed 5 bases at V and 2 bases at J, leaving 12 bases unmatched. The CDR3, as DNA: TGTGCCAGCAGCAGACCTTTTAGGGACAGGGGAGCCTACGAGCAGTACTTC. As protein: CASSRPFRDRGAYEQYF.

The V call is TRBV29-1, the J call TRBJ1-5; the D gene is possibly TRBD1 (5 bases). The germline V gene encodes CDR1 SQVTM and CDR2 ANQGSEA. CDR3 length: 13 amino acids. The ends were cut back, 2 bases at V and 6 bases at J, with 11 bases in the middle. CDR3 sequence: CSVERTKGQPQHF. The CDR3 region has the DNA TGCAGCGTTGAAAGGACAAAGGGTCAGCCCCAGCATTTT.

This chain links TRBV9 with TRBJ1-2; D may be TRBD1 (6 bases). The V end lost 3 bases, the J end lost 0 bases, and 12 bases lay between the germline ends. Germline V gene lookup returns CDR1 SGDLS and CDR2 YYNGEE. This CDR3 comprises 15 residues. CDR3 loop: CASSAQGTANYGYTF. The DNA for the CDR3 is TGTGCCAGCAGCGCCCAGGGGACCGCTAACTATGGCTACACCTTC. The complete variable domain, with remaining parts taken from reference TRBV9 and TRBJ1-2, reads DSGVTQTPKHLITATGQRVTLRCSPRSGDLSVYWYQQSLDQGLQFLIQYYNGEERAKGNILERFSAQQFPDLHSELNLSSLELGDSALYFCASSAQGTANYGYTFGSGTRLTVV.

This clonotype has more than one count but fewer than ten. The rearrangement links TRBV4-1 to TRBJ2-1, with a possible D match to TRBD2 (6 bases). Germline V gene data show CDR1 as MGHRA and CDR2 as YSYEKL. The V end was cut by 2 bases, the J end by 6 bases, with 17 bases between. CDR3 length: 16 residues. This CDR3 is CASSQSRGLVSNEQFF. The DNA of the CDR3 is TGCGCCAGCAGCCAAAGCCGGGGACTCGTTTCCAATGAGCAGTTCTTC.

The V and J genes are TRBV15 and TRBJ2-7; D is ambiguous. The CDR3 length is 14 residues. V dropped 1 base and J dropped 4 bases, with 11 bases sitting between them. Germline assignment: CDR1 LNHNV and CDR2 YYDKDF (reference sequence). CDR3 loop: CATSRVGSLYEQYF. The CDR3 bases are TGTGCCACCAGCAGAGTTGGATCCCTTTACGAGCAGTACTTC.

This clonotype showed up many times. The gene calls are TRBV29-1 and TRBJ2-1; 9 nucleotides agree with TRBD2. Germline V gene sequence: CDR1 SQVTM, CDR2 ANQGSEA. The CDR3 has 13 residues. After removal of 8 bases from V and 7 bases from J, the junction contained 9 bases not matched to a gene. The CDR3 DNA follows: TGCAGCCCCTTTATGACTAGCGGTAATGAGCAGTTCTTC. It specifies CSPFMTSGNEQFF.